This TCR beta chain was observed in a study of shared clonotypes between healthy human individuals. Trimming stripped 7 bases from V and 0 bases from J, with 8 bases between. This CDR3 spans 13 amino acids. Germline V gene sequence: CDR1 SGDLS, CDR2 YYNGEE. CD8 cells regarded as naive lacked CD45RO, were positively chosen for CCR7, and omitted terminally differentiated effector memory CD45RA+ cells. Clones were sequenced by immunoSEQ multiplex PCR, and TCRdb holds only the in-frame ones, with some missing. Of under 2,000,000 clones in the sample, about 95% were seen once. The sample consisted of naive CD8+ T cells sorted from blood. The clonotype comes from a man aged 18 to 29 in good health. The J gene is TRBJ2-1, the V gene TRBV9; tentatively, D is TRBD1 (5 bases). CDR3 DNA: TGTGCCAGCGCAGGGATCTCCTACAATGAGCAGTTCTTC. It translates to CASAGISYNEQFF.